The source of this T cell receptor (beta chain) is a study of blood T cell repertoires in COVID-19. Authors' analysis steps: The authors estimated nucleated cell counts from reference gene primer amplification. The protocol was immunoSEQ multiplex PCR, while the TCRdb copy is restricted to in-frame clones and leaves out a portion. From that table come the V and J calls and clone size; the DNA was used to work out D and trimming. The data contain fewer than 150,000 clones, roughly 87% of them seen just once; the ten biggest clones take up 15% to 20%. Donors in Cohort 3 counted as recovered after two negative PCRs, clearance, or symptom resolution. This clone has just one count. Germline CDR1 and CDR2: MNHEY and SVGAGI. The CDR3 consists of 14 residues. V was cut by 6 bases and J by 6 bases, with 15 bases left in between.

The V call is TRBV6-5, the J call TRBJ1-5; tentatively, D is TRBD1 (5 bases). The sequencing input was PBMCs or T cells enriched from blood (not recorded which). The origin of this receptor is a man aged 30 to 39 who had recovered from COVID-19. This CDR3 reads CASSGRGGGQPQHF. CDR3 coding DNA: TGTGCCAGCAGCGGAAGGGGAGGCGGTCAGCCCCAGCATTTT.